This T cell receptor (beta chain) was captured by sequencing in a study of blood T cell repertoires in COVID-19. Overall study context: COVID-19 samples from acute and convalescent phases originated in the United States, Italy and Spain. PBMCs, B-cell-depleted T cells, or T cells provided the cDNA or gDNA that made up the material.

Germline loops: CDR1 KGHDR, CDR2 SFDVKD. V shed 0 bases and J 5 bases; nucleotides not matched to a gene: 4. The CDR3 loop spans 15 amino acids. Authors' data handling: Counts of nucleated cells, estimated from reference gene primer amplification, were obtained. TCRdb's copy holds only in-frame clones and misses some; the assay was immunoSEQ multiplex PCR. The V and J calls and clone size were taken over from that table, and D and trimming were inferred from the DNA. The table shows about 40,000 clones, with about nine tenths occurring only once. The receptor comes from a human donor in a cohort sampled during active COVID-19. The rearrangement joins TRBV24-1 to TRBJ1-1, with 8 bases lining up with TRBD1. Sequences were obtained from peripheral blood. The CDR3 here is CATSDLQGAGTEAFF. DNA of the CDR3: TGTGCCACCAGTGATTTGCAGGGGGCGGGTACTGAAGCTTTCTTT.